This entry describes one T cell receptor beta chain. The record originates from a study of regulatory T cells in long-lasting Graves disease. V lost 2 bases, J lost 2 bases, and 9 bases lay in between. Germline CDR1 reads SGHTA; CDR2 reads FQGNSA. CDR3 length: 15 amino acids. To make TCR beta libraries, researchers used iRepertoire HTBI primers and Arm-PCR of CDR3 regions. In TCRdb, the multiplex PCR reads were re-called with MiXCR into one record per CDR3 protein. The profile shows about 430,000 distinct CDR3 sequences, over 20% of them singletons. Time point noted: persistent/refractory GD, antithyroid drugs over 5 years with positive TRAb. Isolated PBMC RNA provided the starting material for the TCR library.

The TCR sequence derives from a female donor with Graves disease. V is TRBV7-2 and J is TRBJ1-4; tentatively, D is TRBD1 (5 bases). The sequences come from peripheral blood mononuclear cells (PBMCs), collected when the disease was refractory, from a patient treated with antithyroid drugs. The CDR3 spells CASSLRRGTNEKLFF. In nucleotides, the CDR3 is TGTGCCAGCAGCTTACGTCGGGGGACTAATGAAAAACTGTTTTTT.